This T cell receptor (beta chain) was retrieved from a study of regulatory T cells in long-lasting Graves disease. Arm-PCR of CDR3 regions and iRepertoire HTBI primers were used to build TCR beta libraries. One entry per CDR3 protein, called by TCRdb with MiXCR from the multiplex PCR reads. The sample has hundreds of thousands of distinct CDR3 sequences; approximately 15% are singletons. Time point specified: newly diagnosed GD, antithyroid drugs for less than 3 months. PBMC-derived RNA was used for the TCR library. This clonotype was observed at least ten times. CDR3 length: 14 residues. The V end was cut by 3 bases, the J end by 3 bases, with 10 bases between. A further study also used this sample, focusing on T cells in Graves' hyperthyroidism and ophthalmopathy. That paper notes: Ophthalmopathy and stable hyperthyroidism were separated by a 13 V-J model.

The clonotype was recovered from a woman between 25 and 40 years old with Graves disease. This material consisted of peripheral blood mononuclear cells (PBMCs), taken at new diagnosis, from a patient treated with antithyroid drugs. The chain carries TRBV12-3 or TRBV12-4 and TRBJ2-3; D may be TRBD2 (5 bases). CDR3 bases: TGTGCCAGCAGTTTGTCCCGAGGGACAGATACGCAGTATTTT. It encodes CASSLSRGTDTQYF.